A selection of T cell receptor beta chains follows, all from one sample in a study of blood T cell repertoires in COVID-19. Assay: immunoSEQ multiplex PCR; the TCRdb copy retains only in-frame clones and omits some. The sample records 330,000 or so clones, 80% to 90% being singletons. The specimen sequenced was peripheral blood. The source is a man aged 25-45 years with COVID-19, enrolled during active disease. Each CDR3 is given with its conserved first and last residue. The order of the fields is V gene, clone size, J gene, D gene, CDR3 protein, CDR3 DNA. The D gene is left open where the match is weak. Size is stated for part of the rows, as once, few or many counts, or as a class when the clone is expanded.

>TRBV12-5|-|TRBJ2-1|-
CASGLVQGYSYNEQFF
TGTGCTAGTGGTTTGGTCCAGGGATACTCCTACAATGAGCAGTTCTTC
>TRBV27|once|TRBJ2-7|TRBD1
CASSSIPGTGYEQYF
TGTGCCAGCAGTTCCATCCCCGGGACAGGGTACGAGCAGTACTTC
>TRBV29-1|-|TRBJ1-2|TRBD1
CSVPTGGSGYTF
TGCAGCGTCCCGACAGGGGGCAGTGGCTACACCTTC
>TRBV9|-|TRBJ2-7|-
CASSVGPTAYEQYF
TGTGCCAGCAGCGTAGGCCCCACAGCCTACGAGCAGTACTTC
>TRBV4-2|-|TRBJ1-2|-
CASSQVPGVNGGYTF
TGTGCCAGCAGCCAAGTGCCGGGGGTGAATGGAGGCTACACCTTC
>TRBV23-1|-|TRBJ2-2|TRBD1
CASSQDLQGALAGELFF
TGCGCCAGCAGTCAAGATCTACAGGGGGCGTTGGCCGGGGAGCTGTTTTTT
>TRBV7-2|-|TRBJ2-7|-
CASSTQGYEQYF
TGTGCCAGCAGTACTCAGGGTTACGAGCAGTACTTC
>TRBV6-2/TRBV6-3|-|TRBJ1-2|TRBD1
CASSYSTRQGSYGYTF
TGTGCCAGCAGTTACTCGACTAGACAGGGGAGCTATGGCTACACCTTC
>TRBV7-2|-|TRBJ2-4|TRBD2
CASSSGLAGGITKNIQYF
TGTGCCAGCAGCTCGGGACTAGCGGGGGGTATTACCAAAAACATTCAGTACTTC
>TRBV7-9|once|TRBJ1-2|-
CASSSRYSAGHLSGGYTF
TGTGCCAGCAGCTCCCGCTACTCCGCGGGGCATCTCTCCGGGGGCTACACCTTC
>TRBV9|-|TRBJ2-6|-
CASSVRSRGSGANVLTF
TGTGCCAGCAGCGTACGGTCGCGGGGCTCTGGGGCCAACGTCCTGACTTTC
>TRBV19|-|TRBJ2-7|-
CASSQPAGAGYEQYF
TGTGCCAGTAGTCAGCCCGCGGGGGCAGGCTACGAGCAGTACTTC
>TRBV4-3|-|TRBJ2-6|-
CASSFVSSGANVLTF
TGCGCCAGCAGCTTTGTGAGCTCTGGGGCCAACGTCCTGACTTTC
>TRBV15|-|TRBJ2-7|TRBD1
CATSRVPGQGLGEQYF
TGTGCCACCAGCAGAGTGCCGGGACAGGGATTGGGTGAGCAGTACTTC
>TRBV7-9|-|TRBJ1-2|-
CASAFSRGNGGYTF
TGTGCCAGCGCCTTTTCGCGAGGGAACGGTGGCTACACCTTC
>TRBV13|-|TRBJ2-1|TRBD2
CASSPSGGAYNEQFF
TGTGCCAGCAGCCCTAGCGGGGGGGCCTACAATGAGCAGTTCTTC
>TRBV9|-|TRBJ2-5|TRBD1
CASSAQGQGGRTQYF
TGTGCCAGCAGCGCCCAAGGACAGGGGGGTAGGACCCAGTACTTC
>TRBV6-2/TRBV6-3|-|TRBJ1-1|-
CASSAPGHQNTEAFF
TGTGCCAGCAGTGCCCCGGGACACCAGAACACTGAAGCTTTCTTT
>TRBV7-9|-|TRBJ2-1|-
CASSSYGRSDEQFF
TGTGCCAGCAGCTCATACGGGAGATCGGATGAGCAGTTCTTC
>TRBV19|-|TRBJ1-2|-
CASSGSYTGSGGYTF
TGTGCCAGTAGTGGCAGTTACACAGGGTCAGGAGGCTACACCTTC
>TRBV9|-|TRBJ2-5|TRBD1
CASSVGRGRADEETQYF
TGTGCCAGCAGCGTGGGTAGGGGGCGGGCGGACGAAGAGACCCAGTACTTC
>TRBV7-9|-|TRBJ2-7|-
CASSLAIGQDAGEQYF
TGTGCCAGCAGCTTAGCGATTGGACAAGACGCAGGGGAGCAGTACTTC
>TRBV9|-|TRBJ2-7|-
CASSPSLGASSYEQYF
TGTGCCAGCAGCCCGAGTTTGGGGGCTAGCTCCTACGAGCAGTACTTC
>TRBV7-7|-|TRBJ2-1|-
CASSLELADEQFF
TGTGCCAGCAGCTTAGAACTTGCGGATGAGCAGTTCTTC
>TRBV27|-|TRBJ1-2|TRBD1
CASSWLTGGRGYTF
TGTGCCAGCAGTTGGCTCACAGGGGGCAGAGGCTACACCTTC
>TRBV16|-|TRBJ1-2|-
CASSQDLDGYTF
TGTGCCAGCAGCCAAGACTTAGATGGCTACACCTTC
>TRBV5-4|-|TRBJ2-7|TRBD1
CASSSRDRGWASEQYF
TGTGCCAGCAGCTCCCGGGACAGGGGATGGGCGAGCGAGCAGTACTTC
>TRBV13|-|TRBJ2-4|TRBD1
CASLNRTGKNIQYF
TGTGCCAGCTTAAACAGGACAGGTAAAAACATTCAGTACTTC
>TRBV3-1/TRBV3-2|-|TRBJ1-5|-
CASSPTGMGNQPQHF
TGTGCCAGCAGCCCAACAGGGATGGGCAATCAGCCCCAGCATTTT
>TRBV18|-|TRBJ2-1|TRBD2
CASSPPLAGVDEQFF
TGTGCCAGCTCACCACCGCTAGCGGGGGTCGATGAGCAGTTCTTC
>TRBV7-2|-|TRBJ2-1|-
CASSSVGRRNGNEQFF
TGTGCCAGCAGCTCGGTAGGGAGAAGGAATGGCAATGAGCAGTTCTTC
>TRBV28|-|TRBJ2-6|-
CASSSTGISTGANVLTF
TGTGCCAGCAGTTCCACAGGAATTTCGACTGGGGCCAACGTCCTGACTTTC
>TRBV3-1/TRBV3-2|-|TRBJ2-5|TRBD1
CASSPRDRGGETQYF
TGTGCCAGCAGCCCCCGGGACAGGGGGGGAGAGACCCAGTACTTC
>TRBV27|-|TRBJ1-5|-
CASSYRDGNQPQHF
TGTGCCAGCAGTTACAGGGATGGCAATCAGCCCCAGCATTTT
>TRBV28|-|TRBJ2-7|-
CASSFFSGAYEQYF
TGTGCCAGCAGTTTCTTTTCAGGGGCCTACGAGCAGTACTTC
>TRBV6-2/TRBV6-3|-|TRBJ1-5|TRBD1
CASSYSKDRDGGPQHF
TGTGCCAGCAGTTACTCGAAGGACAGGGATGGTGGGCCCCAGCATTTT
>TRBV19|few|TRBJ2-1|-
CASSIRVGGLASYNEQFF
TGTGCCAGTAGTATCCGGGTCGGGGGATTAGCCTCCTACAATGAGCAGTTCTTC
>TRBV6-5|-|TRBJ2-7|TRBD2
CASSFLTTSVSYEQYF
TGTGCCAGCAGTTTTCTCACGACTAGCGTCTCCTACGAGCAGTACTTC
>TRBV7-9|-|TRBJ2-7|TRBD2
CASSHGGGSYEQYF
TGTGCCAGCAGCCACGGGGGGGGATCGTACGAGCAGTACTTC
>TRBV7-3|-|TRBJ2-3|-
CASSFGTGITDTQYF
TGTGCCAGCAGCTTCGGCACAGGGATCACAGATACGCAGTATTTT
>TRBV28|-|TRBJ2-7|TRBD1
CASSLRGGIYEQYF
TGTGCCAGCAGTTTACGAGGGGGCATCTACGAGCAGTACTTC
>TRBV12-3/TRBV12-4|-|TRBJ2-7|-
CASSKGVYEQYF
TGTGCCAGCAGTAAGGGAGTCTACGAGCAGTACTTC
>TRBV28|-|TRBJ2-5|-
CASRGWGSGGAQYF
TGTGCCAGCAGAGGTTGGGGTAGCGGAGGGGCCCAGTACTTC
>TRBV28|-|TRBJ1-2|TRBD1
CASSRTGQGALGYTF
TGTGCCAGCAGTCGAACGGGACAGGGGGCTCTGGGCTACACCTTC
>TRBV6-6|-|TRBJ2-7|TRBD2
CASSPPGGANEQYF
TGTGCCAGCAGCCCCCCGGGGGGGGCCAACGAGCAGTACTTC
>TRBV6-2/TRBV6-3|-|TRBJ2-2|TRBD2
CASSYSGRDTGELFF
TGTGCCAGCAGTTACTCGGGGAGGGACACCGGGGAGCTGTTTTTT
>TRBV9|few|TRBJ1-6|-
CASSVGYSSYNSPLHF
TGTGCCAGCAGCGTAGGGTACAGCTCCTATAATTCACCCCTCCACTTT
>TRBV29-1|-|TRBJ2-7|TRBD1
CSVSRTGGSYEQYF
TGCAGCGTTTCTCGGACAGGGGGAAGCTACGAGCAGTACTTC